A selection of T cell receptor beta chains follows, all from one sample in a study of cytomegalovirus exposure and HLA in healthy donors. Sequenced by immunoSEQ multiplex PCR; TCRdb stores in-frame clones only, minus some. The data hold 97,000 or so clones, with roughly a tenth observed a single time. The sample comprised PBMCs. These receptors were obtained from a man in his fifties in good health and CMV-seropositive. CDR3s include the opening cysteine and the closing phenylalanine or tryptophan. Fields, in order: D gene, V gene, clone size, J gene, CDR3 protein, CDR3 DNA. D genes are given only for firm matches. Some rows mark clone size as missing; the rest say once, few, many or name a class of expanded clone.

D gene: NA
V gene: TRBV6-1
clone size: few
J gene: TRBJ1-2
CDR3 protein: CASSRLGQHYGYTF
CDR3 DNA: TGTGCCAGCAGTCGATTAGGACAGCACTATGGCTACACCTTC

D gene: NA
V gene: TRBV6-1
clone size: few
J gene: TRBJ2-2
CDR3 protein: CASSVFSLYRGGANTGELFF
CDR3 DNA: TGTGCCAGCAGTGTTTTTAGTCTGTACAGGGGAGGCGCGAACACCGGGGAGCTGTTTTTT

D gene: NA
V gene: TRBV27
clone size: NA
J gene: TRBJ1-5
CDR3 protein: CASTDRGDQPQHF
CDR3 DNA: TGTGCCAGCACGGATCGGGGGGATCAGCCCCAGCATTTT

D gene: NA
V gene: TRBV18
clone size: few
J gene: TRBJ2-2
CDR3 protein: CASSPPLTGELFF
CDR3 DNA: TGTGCCAGCTCACCTCCCCTGACCGGGGAGCTGTTTTTT

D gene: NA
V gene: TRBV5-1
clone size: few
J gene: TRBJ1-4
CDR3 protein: CASSLEPGLGEKLFF
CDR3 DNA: TGCGCCAGCAGCTTGGAGCCAGGGCTTGGGGAAAAACTGTTTTTT

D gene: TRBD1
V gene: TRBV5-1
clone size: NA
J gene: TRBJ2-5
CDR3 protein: CASSWSDRGQETQYF
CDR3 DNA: TGCGCCAGCAGCTGGTCCGACAGGGGACAAGAGACCCAGTACTTC

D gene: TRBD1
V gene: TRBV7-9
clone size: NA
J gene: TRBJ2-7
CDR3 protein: CASSSGQGLSYEQYF
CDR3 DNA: TGTGCCAGCAGCTCCGGACAGGGGCTCTCCTACGAGCAGTACTTC

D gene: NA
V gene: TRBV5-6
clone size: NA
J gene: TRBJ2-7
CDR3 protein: CASSLRTASQFRSYEQYF
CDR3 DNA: TGTGCCAGCAGCTTAAGGACAGCGTCCCAATTTCGATCCTACGAGCAGTACTTC

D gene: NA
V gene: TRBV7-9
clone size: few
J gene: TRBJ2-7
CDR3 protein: CASSQATEQYF
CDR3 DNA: TGTGCCAGCAGCCAGGCGACCGAGCAGTACTTC

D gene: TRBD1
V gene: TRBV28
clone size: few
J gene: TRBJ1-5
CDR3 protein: CASSLYRGGQPQHF
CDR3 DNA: TGTGCCAGCAGTTTATACAGGGGGGGTCAGCCCCAGCATTTT

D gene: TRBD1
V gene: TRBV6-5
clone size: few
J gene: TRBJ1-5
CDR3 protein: CASSQGERQPQHF
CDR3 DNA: TGTGCCAGCAGCCAGGGGGAGCGCCAGCCCCAGCATTTT

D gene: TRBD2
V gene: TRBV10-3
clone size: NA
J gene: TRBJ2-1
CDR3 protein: CAISTQGGSGNEQFF
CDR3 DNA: TGTGCCATCAGTACCCAGGGCGGGAGTGGCAATGAGCAGTTCTTC

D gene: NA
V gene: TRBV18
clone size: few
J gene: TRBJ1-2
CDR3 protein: CASSPPLTGPYYGYTF
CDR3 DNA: TGTGCCAGCTCACCACCGCTGACAGGTCCGTACTATGGCTACACCTTC

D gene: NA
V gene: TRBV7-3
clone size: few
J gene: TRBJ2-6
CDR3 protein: CASSLGPGANVLTF
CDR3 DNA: TGTGCCAGCAGCTTAGGCCCTGGGGCCAACGTCCTGACTTTC

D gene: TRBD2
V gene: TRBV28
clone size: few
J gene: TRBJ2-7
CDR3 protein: CASSLRLGLAEPSSYEQYF
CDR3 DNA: TGTGCCAGCAGTCTACGGTTGGGACTAGCGGAGCCGAGCTCCTACGAGCAGTACTTC

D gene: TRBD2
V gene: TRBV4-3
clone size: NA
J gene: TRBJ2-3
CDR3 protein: CASSQGLAGPDTQYF
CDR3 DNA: TGCGCCAGCAGCCAAGGACTAGCGGGCCCAGATACGCAGTATTTT

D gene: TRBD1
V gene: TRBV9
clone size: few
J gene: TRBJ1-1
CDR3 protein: CASSFTGDTEAFF
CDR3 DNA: TGTGCCAGCAGCTTCACAGGGGACACTGAAGCTTTCTTT

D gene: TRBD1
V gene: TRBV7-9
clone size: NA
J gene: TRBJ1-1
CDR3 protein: CASSKGQSNTEAFF
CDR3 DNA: TGTGCCAGCAGCAAGGGACAGTCGAACACTGAAGCTTTCTTT

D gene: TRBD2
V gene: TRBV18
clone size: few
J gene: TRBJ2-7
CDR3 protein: CASSPGLAGATYEQYF
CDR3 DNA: TGTGCCAGCTCACCGGGACTAGCGGGAGCAACATACGAGCAGTACTTC

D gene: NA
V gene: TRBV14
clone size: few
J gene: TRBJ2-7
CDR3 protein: CASSQGRASSYEQYF
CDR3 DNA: TGTGCCAGCAGCCAAGGGCGCGCTAGCTCCTACGAGCAGTACTTC

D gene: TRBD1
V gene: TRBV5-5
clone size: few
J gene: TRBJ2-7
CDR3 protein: CASSPPGTGAYEQYF
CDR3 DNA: TGTGCCAGCAGCCCGCCCGGGACAGGAGCCTACGAGCAGTACTTC

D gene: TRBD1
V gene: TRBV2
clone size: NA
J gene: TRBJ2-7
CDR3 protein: CASSVDRGLYEQYF
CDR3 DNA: TGTGCCAGCAGTGTCGACAGGGGGCTCTACGAGCAGTACTTC

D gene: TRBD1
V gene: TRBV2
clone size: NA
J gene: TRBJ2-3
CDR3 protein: CASSGGQAFADTQYF
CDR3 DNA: TGTGCCAGCAGTGGGGGACAGGCCTTCGCAGATACGCAGTATTTT

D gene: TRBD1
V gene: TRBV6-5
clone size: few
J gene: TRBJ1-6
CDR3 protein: CASRSGTGSPLHF
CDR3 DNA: TGTGCCAGCAGGTCCGGGACAGGGTCTCCCCTCCACTTT

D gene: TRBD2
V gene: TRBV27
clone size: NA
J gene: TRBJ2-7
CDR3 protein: CASSTGTSGYEQYF
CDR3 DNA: TGTGCCAGCAGTACCGGGACTAGCGGATACGAGCAGTACTTC

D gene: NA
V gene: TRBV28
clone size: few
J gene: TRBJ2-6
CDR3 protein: CASSPPGSGANVLTF
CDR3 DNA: TGTGCCAGCAGTCCCCCGGGTTCTGGGGCCAACGTCCTGACTTTC

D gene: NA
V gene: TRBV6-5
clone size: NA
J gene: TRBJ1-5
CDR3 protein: CASSSRGQPQHF
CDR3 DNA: TGTGCCAGCAGTTCAAGAGGTCAGCCCCAGCATTTT

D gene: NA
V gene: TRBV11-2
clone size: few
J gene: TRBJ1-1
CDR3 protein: CASSLDGSNTEAFF
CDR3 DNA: TGTGCCAGCAGCTTAGATGGCTCGAACACTGAAGCTTTCTTT

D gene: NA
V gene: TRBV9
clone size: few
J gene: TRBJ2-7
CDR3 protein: CASSVETGEGSYEQYF
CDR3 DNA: TGTGCCAGCAGCGTAGAGACAGGGGAGGGCTCCTACGAGCAGTACTTC

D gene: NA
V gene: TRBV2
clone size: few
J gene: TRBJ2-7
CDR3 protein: CASSEFGENSYEQYF
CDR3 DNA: TGTGCCAGCAGCGAGTTCGGGGAGAACTCCTACGAGCAGTACTTC

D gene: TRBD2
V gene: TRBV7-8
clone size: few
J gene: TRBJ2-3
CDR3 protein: CASSLSAGASITDTQYF
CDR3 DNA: TGTGCCAGCAGCTTATCGGCGGGAGCATCCATCACAGATACGCAGTATTTT

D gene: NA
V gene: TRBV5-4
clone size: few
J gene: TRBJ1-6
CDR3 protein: CASSLGSSYNSPLHF
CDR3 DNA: TGTGCCAGCAGCTTGGGCAGCTCCTATAATTCACCCCTCCACTTT

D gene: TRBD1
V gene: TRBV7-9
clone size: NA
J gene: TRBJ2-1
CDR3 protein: CASSHGQGTDNEQFF
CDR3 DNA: TGTGCCAGCAGCCATGGACAGGGCACAGACAATGAGCAGTTCTTC

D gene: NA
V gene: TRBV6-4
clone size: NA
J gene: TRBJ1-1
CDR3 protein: CASSPYLNTEAFF
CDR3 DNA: TGTGCCAGCAGTCCCTACCTGAACACTGAAGCTTTCTTT

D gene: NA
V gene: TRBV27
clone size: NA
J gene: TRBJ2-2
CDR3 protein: CASSLRKTGELFF
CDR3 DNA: TGTGCCAGCAGTTTGCGGAAGACCGGGGAGCTGTTTTTT

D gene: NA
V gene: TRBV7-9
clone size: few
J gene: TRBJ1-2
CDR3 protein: CASSPDRTTNYGYTF
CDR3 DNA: TGTGCCAGCAGCCCTGACAGGACCACTAACTATGGCTACACCTTC

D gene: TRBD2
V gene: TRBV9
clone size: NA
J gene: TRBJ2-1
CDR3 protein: CASSVGTSRLYNEQFF
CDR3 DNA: TGTGCCAGCAGCGTTGGGACTAGCCGACTCTACAATGAGCAGTTCTTC

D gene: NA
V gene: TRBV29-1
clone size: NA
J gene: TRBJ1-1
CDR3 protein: CSVGEWVGQTEAFF
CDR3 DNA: TGCAGCGTTGGGGAGTGGGTTGGGCAAACTGAAGCTTTCTTT

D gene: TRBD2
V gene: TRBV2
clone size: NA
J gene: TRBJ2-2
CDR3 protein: CASSRTRGTGELFF
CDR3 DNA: TGTGCCAGCAGTAGGACTAGAGGCACCGGGGAGCTGTTTTTT

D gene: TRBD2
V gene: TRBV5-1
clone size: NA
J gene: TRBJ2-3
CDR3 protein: CASSVPGLAGTDTQYF
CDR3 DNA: TGCGCCAGCAGCGTTCCGGGACTAGCGGGAACAGATACGCAGTATTTT

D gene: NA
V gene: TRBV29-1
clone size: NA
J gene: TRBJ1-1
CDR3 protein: CSVARVSNTEAFF
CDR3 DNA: TGCAGCGTGGCGCGGGTGTCGAACACTGAAGCTTTCTTT

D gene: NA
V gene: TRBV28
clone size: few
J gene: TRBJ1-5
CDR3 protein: CASSSGVQPQHF
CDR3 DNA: TGTGCCAGCAGTTCAGGGGTTCAGCCCCAGCATTTT

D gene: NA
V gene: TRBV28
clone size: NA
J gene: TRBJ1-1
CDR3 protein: CASSFWETEAFF
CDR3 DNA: TGTGCCAGCAGTTTTTGGGAGACTGAAGCTTTCTTT

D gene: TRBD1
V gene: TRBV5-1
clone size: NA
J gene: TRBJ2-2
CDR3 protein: CASSLEGQGVVTGELFF
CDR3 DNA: TGCGCCAGCAGCTTGGAGGGACAGGGGGTGGTCACCGGGGAGCTGTTTTTT

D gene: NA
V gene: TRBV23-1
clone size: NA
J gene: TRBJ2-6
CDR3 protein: CASSQSSLPAGANVLTF
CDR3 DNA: TGCGCCAGCAGTCAATCGTCGCTGCCGGCTGGGGCCAACGTCCTGACTTTC